Listed below are T cell receptor beta chains from one sample, sequenced in a study of shared clonotypes between healthy human individuals. Here immunoSEQ multiplex PCR was the method, and the copy in TCRdb shows in-frame clones only, minus some. The sample holds roughly 1 million clones; around 78% are singletons and the top ten take under 0.6%. Sequenced input: memory CD4+ T cells from PBMCs. Receptors originate from a young man in good health. Some clones in this sample may be carry-over from other donors' samples. Both conserved end residues are part of each CDR3. A D gene is named only where the DNA matches it firmly. Only part of the rows carry a size: once, few, many, or a class if the clone is expanded.

j_gene,d_gene,abundance,v_gene,CDR3aa,CDR3nt
TRBJ2-7,TRBD2,NA,TRBV29-1,CSVEGGTSDYEQYF,TGCAGCGTTGAAGGGGGGACTAGCGACTACGAGCAGTACTTC
TRBJ2-7,NA,NA,TRBV5-1,CASSVGYAGGEEQYF,TGCGCCAGCAGCGTAGGTTACGCCGGCGGTGAAGAGCAGTACTTC
TRBJ1-4,NA,NA,TRBV29-1,CSVGTGRSEKLFF,TGCAGCGTTGGGACGGGAAGGAGTGAAAAACTGTTTTTT
TRBJ2-5,NA,NA,TRBV6-1,CASSGRDMSETQYF,TGTGCCAGCAGTGGCCGGGACATGTCAGAGACCCAGTACTTC
TRBJ2-3,TRBD2,NA,TRBV27,CASRGGSGRFSSTDTQYF,TGTGCCAGCAGGGGGGGTAGCGGGAGGTTTTCGAGCACAGATACGCAGTATTTT
TRBJ2-3,TRBD2,NA,TRBV6-7,CASSYAGLAGGQSLSTDTQYF,TGTGCCAGCAGTTACGCCGGACTAGCGGGAGGACAGTCCTTGAGCACAGATACGCAGTATTTT
TRBJ2-2,TRBD2,NA,TRBV5-1,CASSGGLAGDGELFF,TGCGCCAGCAGCGGCGGACTAGCGGGAGACGGGGAGCTGTTTTTT
TRBJ2-3,TRBD1,NA,TRBV30,CAWRGTGRPTDTQYF,TGTGCCTGGAGGGGGACAGGGCGTCCCACAGATACGCAGTATTTT
TRBJ2-2,NA,NA,TRBV6-5,CASTTAGRHTGELFF,TGTGCCAGCACCACGGCCGGGAGACACACCGGGGAGCTGTTTTTT
TRBJ2-7,NA,few,TRBV5-4,CASSPGSHNYEQYF,TGTGCCAGCAGCCCCGGGTCTCATAACTACGAGCAGTACTTC
TRBJ2-1,TRBD2,NA,TRBV19,CASSKTSGRAYNEQFF,TGTGCCAGTAGTAAAACTAGCGGGAGGGCCTACAATGAGCAGTTCTTC
TRBJ2-7,NA,NA,TRBV19,CASSIGFISYEQYF,TGTGCCAGTAGTATAGGGTTTATCTCCTACGAGCAGTACTTC
TRBJ2-7,TRBD2,NA,TRBV4-3,CASSPLAGAYEQYF,TGCGCCAGCAGCCCACTAGCGGGAGCCTACGAGCAGTACTTC
TRBJ1-1,NA,NA,TRBV20-1,CSAKENTEAFF,TGCAGTGCTAAGGAGAACACTGAAGCTTTCTTT
TRBJ2-7,NA,NA,TRBV7-2,CASSLVDRRADEQYF,TGTGCCAGCAGCTTAGTCGACAGGCGGGCCGACGAGCAGTACTTC
TRBJ2-5,TRBD2,NA,TRBV5-1,CASSLRVAGAETQYF,TGCGCCAGCAGCTTGAGGGTAGCGGGAGCCGAGACCCAGTACTTC
TRBJ2-7,NA,NA,TRBV7-8,CASSSWDSYEQYF,TGTGCCAGCAGCTCCTGGGATTCCTACGAGCAGTACTTC
TRBJ2-4,TRBD2,NA,TRBV6-5,CASSPLTSGKNIQYF,TGTGCCAGCAGTCCCCTGACTAGCGGCAAAAACATTCAGTACTTC
TRBJ2-3,TRBD1,once,TRBV6-4,CASSGQAFTDTQYF,TGTGCCAGCAGCGGACAGGCTTTCACAGATACGCAGTATTTT
TRBJ2-1,NA,once,TRBV9,CASSSYRTSSYNEQFF,TGTGCCAGCAGCTCATACAGGACGAGCTCCTACAATGAGCAGTTCTTC
TRBJ2-1,TRBD1,NA,TRBV28,CASSPQIGQGAADNEQFF,TGTGCCAGCAGCCCCCAAATCGGACAGGGGGCGGCGGACAATGAGCAGTTCTTC
TRBJ2-2,NA,few,TRBV5-5,CASSLAGRNEGTGELFF,TGTGCCAGCAGCTTGGCAGGGAGGAACGAGGGCACCGGGGAGCTGTTTTTT
TRBJ2-2,NA,NA,TRBV6-6,CASEMDRYTGELFF,TGTGCCAGCGAAATGGACCGATACACCGGGGAGCTGTTTTTT
TRBJ2-2,NA,NA,TRBV10-3,CAIRGTNTGELFF,TGTGCCATTCGAGGAACGAACACCGGGGAGCTGTTTTTT
TRBJ2-3,NA,NA,TRBV6-5,CASSYEGVGGADTQYF,TGTGCCAGCAGTTATGAGGGGGTAGGAGGAGCAGATACGCAGTATTTT
TRBJ2-5,NA,NA,TRBV5-1,CASSAGGSTYQETQYF,TGCGCCAGCAGCGCCGGTGGTAGCACCTACCAAGAGACCCAGTACTTC
TRBJ2-7,NA,NA,TRBV5-4,CASSLGISGTSYEQYF,TGTGCCAGCAGCTTGGGAATTTCAGGGACCTCCTACGAGCAGTACTTC
TRBJ1-1,NA,few,TRBV4-1,CASSQDLEAGAFF,TGCGCCAGCAGCCAAGATCTTGAGGCTGGCGCTTTCTTT
TRBJ2-1,TRBD1,NA,TRBV18,CASSLTGDSSYNEQFF,TGTGCCAGCTCACTGACAGGGGATAGCTCCTACAATGAGCAGTTCTTC
TRBJ1-1,TRBD1,NA,TRBV18,CASSPVGTGGTEAFF,TGTGCCAGCTCACCGGTTGGGACAGGGGGAACTGAAGCTTTCTTT
TRBJ2-1,NA,NA,TRBV18,CASSSISTERFF,TGTGCCAGCTCATCTATTAGCACGGAACGGTTCTTC
TRBJ2-7,TRBD1,NA,TRBV6-6,CASSQRTGLEEQYF,TGTGCCAGCAGCCAACGGACAGGGCTGGAAGAGCAGTACTTC
TRBJ2-7,NA,NA,TRBV28,CASSSRWEEQYF,TGTGCCAGCAGTTCCAGGTGGGAGGAGCAGTACTTC
TRBJ1-1,TRBD1,NA,TRBV4-1,CASSSRLLDRVGTEAFF,TGCGCCAGCAGCTCACGACTCCTGGACAGGGTGGGTACTGAAGCTTTCTTT
TRBJ2-1,NA,NA,TRBV21-1,CASSKDGAQQFF,TGTGCCAGCAGCAAAGATGGGGCACAGCAGTTCTTC
TRBJ2-7,TRBD1,NA,TRBV7-9,CASSVTGNEQYF,TGTGCCAGCAGCGTGACAGGGAATGAGCAGTACTTC
TRBJ2-2,NA,once,TRBV7-3,CASSLGVNTGELFF,TGTGCCAGCAGCTTAGGTGTTAACACCGGGGAGCTGTTTTTT
TRBJ2-1,TRBD2,NA,TRBV7-2,CASSPGTSGTWDEQFF,TGTGCCAGCAGCCCGGGGACTAGCGGGACTTGGGATGAGCAGTTCTTC
TRBJ2-1,NA,once,TRBV5-1,CASSGASSYNEQFF,TGCGCCAGCAGCGGAGCGAGCTCCTACAATGAGCAGTTCTTC
TRBJ1-1,NA,few,TRBV6-5,CASTHGNEAFF,TGTGCCAGCACTCACGGGAATGAAGCTTTCTTT
TRBJ2-2,NA,NA,TRBV29-1,CSVNTGNTGELFF,TGCAGCGTAAATACAGGGAACACCGGGGAGCTGTTTTTT
TRBJ2-5,TRBD1,NA,TRBV5-1,CASSPGQGEETQYF,TGCGCCAGCAGCCCCGGACAGGGAGAAGAGACCCAGTACTTC
TRBJ1-5,TRBD1,once,TRBV28,CATLTGWGNQPQHF,TGTGCCACCCTGACAGGGTGGGGCAATCAGCCCCAGCATTTT
TRBJ2-3,NA,few,TRBV6-5,CASSYRTASTDTQYF,TGTGCCAGCAGTTATCGTACGGCGAGCACAGATACGCAGTATTTT
TRBJ2-7,TRBD1,NA,TRBV27,CASSRDRGSYEQYF,TGTGCCAGCAGTCGTGACAGGGGGTCCTACGAGCAGTACTTC
TRBJ2-7,NA,few,TRBV5-1,CASSLVGGNSYEQYF,TGCGCCAGCAGCTTGGTCGGCGGGAACTCCTACGAGCAGTACTTC
TRBJ1-6,TRBD1,NA,TRBV5-4,CASSPGLGQENSPLHF,TGTGCCAGCAGTCCCGGTCTGGGACAGGAAAATTCACCCCTCCACTTT
TRBJ2-3,NA,once,TRBV28,CASSGGGGRGDTQYF,TGTGCCAGCAGCGGGGGCGGCGGTCGGGGAGATACGCAGTATTTT
TRBJ2-2,NA,NA,TRBV5-1,CASSLDGATNTGELFF,TGCGCCAGCAGCTTGGATGGGGCAACGAACACCGGGGAGCTGTTTTTT
TRBJ2-1,NA,NA,TRBV28,CASSNPPGASYNEQFF,TGTGCCAGCAGCAACCCCCCGGGAGCCTCCTACAATGAGCAGTTCTTC
TRBJ2-5,TRBD2,NA,TRBV29-1,CSVEVGLAGAWETQYF,TGCAGCGTTGAGGTGGGACTAGCGGGAGCCTGGGAGACCCAGTACTTC
TRBJ1-1,NA,NA,TRBV20-1,CSAIWGEAFF,TGCAGTGCTATTTGGGGAGAAGCTTTCTTT
TRBJ1-3,NA,NA,TRBV28,CASSLTGLRSGNTIYF,TGTGCCAGCAGCTTAACGGGTCTTCGCTCTGGAAACACCATATATTTT
TRBJ2-1,TRBD2,NA,TRBV6-1,CASSVSGTYNEQFF,TGTGCCAGCAGTGTTAGCGGGACCTACAATGAGCAGTTCTTC
TRBJ2-1,NA,NA,TRBV7-2,CASSPGGGGGNEQFF,TGTGCCAGCAGCCCCGGGGGCGGGGGCGGGAATGAGCAGTTCTTC
TRBJ1-1,NA,NA,TRBV5-6,CASSLGVGYGRESAEAFF,TGTGCCAGCAGCCTTGGTGTGGGGTATGGAAGGGAATCGGCTGAAGCTTTCTTT
TRBJ1-2,NA,NA,TRBV11-1,CASSPTGGIYGYTF,TGTGCCAGCAGCCCCACCGGGGGAATCTATGGCTACACCTTC